This T cell receptor (beta chain) comes out of a study of blood T cell repertoires in COVID-19 (dated by TCRdb to 2020 to 2021). Notes on the research overall: The collaborator samples originated in the United States, Italy and Spain and spanned the acute and convalescent phases of COVID-19. Deeply sampled blood TCRbeta repertoires from subjects exposed to, actively infected with, or recovered from COVID-19 were included in the dataset. The sample metadata nearly always contained a de-identified subject ID, COVID-19 status, age in years and sex. The repertoires were released in a freely available public database meant as a resource for research on the immune response to SARS-CoV-2. The samples were drawn from two sources: the first 160 participants of the ongoing ImmuneRACE study, and about 1,300 subjects contributed by 6 global collaborators. HLA class I and class II types, where available, came from metadata supplied by the sample provider rather than from assay-based typing. The material from the prospective study consisted of cDNA or gDNA derived from T cells, B-cell-depleted T cells, or PBMCs.

The immunoSEQ Assay, a bias-controlled multiplex PCR, was used to amplify TCRbeta CDR3 regions from genomic DNA. As for how the authors treated the data: The number of nucleated cells in each sample was estimated from the amplification of reference gene primers within the assay. To quantify the absolute abundance of each unique TCRbeta CDR3 rearrangement, sequence reads were collapsed and filtered. For each sample, productive Simpson clonality was calculated as the square root of Simpson's diversity index over productive rearrangements. TCRdb took this table from immuneACCESS and kept in-frame rearrangements with V and J called. Such tables lack part of the clones; where checked against another copy, unresolved V genes explain under half of the gap, and the rest is unexplained. V and J calls and clone size are copied from that table; D and trimming were computed from the DNA. This sample has some 270,000 clones in its table, and roughly 86% of those were observed once. Under 2% of the sample rests with the top ten.

The research as a whole found: The quantity of clinical and demographic metadata differed by source and by participant and was supplied without curation.

A second Seattle source provided samples from volunteer blood donors who had recovered from COVID-19. The collaborating institutions used their own protocols to collect whole blood in K2EDTA tubes. For TCRbeta analysis, collaborator samples were shipped as frozen whole blood, as isolated PBMCs, or as DNA extracted from either sample type. Comment on this clone: No cognate antigen has been identified for it. The input lacks base qualities; no much larger clone sits a single base away.

Sample: peripheral blood. This receptor was identified in a woman aged 60-75 years who had recovered from COVID-19.

The CDR3 protein is CACPWGWGLGGANVLTF. The DNA reads TGTGCCTGTCCCTGGGGCTGGGGGCTGGGAGGGGCCAACGTCCTGACTTTC. Recombination connected TRBV7-2 to TRBJ2-6, with a tentative D gene TRBD1 over 6 matching bases. The CDR3 runs 17 residues from the cysteine to the phenylalanine. Just the 51-base CDR3 DNA is kept, in frame starting at base 1. The germline V gene supplies CDR1 SGHTA and CDR2 FQGNSA. The trim is 11 bases for V and 4 bases for J, with a gap of 24 bases between the germline ends. The full variable domain, with segments outside the CDR3 supplied by the reference TRBV7-2 and TRBJ2-6 proteins, appears as GAGVSQSPSNKVTEKGKDVELRCDPISGHTALYWYRQSLGQGLEFLIYFQGNSAPDKSGLPSDRFSAERTGGSVSTLTIQRTQQEDSAVYLCACPWGWGLGGANVLTFGAGSRLTVL.